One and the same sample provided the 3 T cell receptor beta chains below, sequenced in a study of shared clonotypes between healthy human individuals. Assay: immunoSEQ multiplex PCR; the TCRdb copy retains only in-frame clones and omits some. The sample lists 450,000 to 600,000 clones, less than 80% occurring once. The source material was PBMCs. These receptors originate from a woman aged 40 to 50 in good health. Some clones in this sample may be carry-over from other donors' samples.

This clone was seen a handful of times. CDR3 in DNA: TGTGCTAGTGGTTTGGTTGGGGGCTCTGGGGCCAACGTCCTGACTTTC. It is translated as CASGLVGGSGANVLTF. The V gene is TRBV12-5, the J gene TRBJ2-6; D may match TRBD1 or TRBD2 (5 bases each). Germline values: CDR1 LGHNT, CDR2 FRNRAP. The CDR3 is 16 residues long. Trimming cost V 0 bases and J 0 bases, with 6 bases left between them. The entire variable domain, with the rest obtained from reference TRBV12-5 and TRBJ2-6, is as follows: DARVTQTPRHKVTEMGQEVTMRCQPILGHNTVFWYRQTMMQGLELLAYFRNRAPLDDSGMPKDRFSAEMPDATLATLKIQPSEPRDSAVYFCASGLVGGSGANVLTFGAGSRLTVL.

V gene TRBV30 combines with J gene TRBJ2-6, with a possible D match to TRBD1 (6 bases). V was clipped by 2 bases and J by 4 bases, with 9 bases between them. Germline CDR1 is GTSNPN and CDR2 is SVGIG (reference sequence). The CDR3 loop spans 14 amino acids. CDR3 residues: CAWSLGGGANVLTF. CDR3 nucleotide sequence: TGTGCCTGGAGTTTAGGGGGAGGGGCCAACGTCCTGACTTTC.

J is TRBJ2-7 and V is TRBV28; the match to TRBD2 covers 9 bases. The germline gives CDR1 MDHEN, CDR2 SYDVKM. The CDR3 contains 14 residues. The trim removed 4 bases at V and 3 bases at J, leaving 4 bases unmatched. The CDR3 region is CASSSSGVYYEQYF. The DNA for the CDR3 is TGTGCCAGCAGTTCTAGCGGGGTATACTACGAGCAGTACTTC.